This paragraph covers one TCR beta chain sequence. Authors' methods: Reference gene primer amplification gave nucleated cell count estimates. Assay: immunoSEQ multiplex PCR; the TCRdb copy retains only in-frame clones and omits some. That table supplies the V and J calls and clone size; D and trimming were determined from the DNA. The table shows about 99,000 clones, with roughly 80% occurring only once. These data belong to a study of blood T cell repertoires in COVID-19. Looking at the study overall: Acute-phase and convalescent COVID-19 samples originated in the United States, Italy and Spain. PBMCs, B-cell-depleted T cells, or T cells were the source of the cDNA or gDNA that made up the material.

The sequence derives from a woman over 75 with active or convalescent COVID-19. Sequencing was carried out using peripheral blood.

As DNA, the CDR3 is TGTGCCAGCAGCCCGGTTGAGGGCTATGGCTACACCTTC. Amino acids: CASSPVEGYGYTF. This chain joins TRBV2 and TRBJ1-2, with no clear D. CDR3 size: 13 residues. Trimming removed 6 bases from V and 4 bases from J, with 12 bases in between. Per germline, CDR1 SNHLY and CDR2 FYNNEI.